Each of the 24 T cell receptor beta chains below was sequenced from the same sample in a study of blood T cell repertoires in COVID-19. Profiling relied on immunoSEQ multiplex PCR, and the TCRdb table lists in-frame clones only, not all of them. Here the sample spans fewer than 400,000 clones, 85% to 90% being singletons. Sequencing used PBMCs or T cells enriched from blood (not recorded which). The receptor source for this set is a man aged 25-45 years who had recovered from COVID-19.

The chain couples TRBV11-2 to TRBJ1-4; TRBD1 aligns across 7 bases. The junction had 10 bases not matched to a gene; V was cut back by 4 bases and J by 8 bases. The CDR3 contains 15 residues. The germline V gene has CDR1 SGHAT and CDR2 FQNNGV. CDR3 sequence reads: CASSWTRGRGEKLFF. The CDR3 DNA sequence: TGTGCCAGCAGCTGGACAAGGGGGCGTGGGGAAAAACTGTTTTTT.

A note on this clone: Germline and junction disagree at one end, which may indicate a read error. DNA of the CDR3: TGTGCCAGCACTTACGCCTTTACTCCGAACACCGGGGAGCTGTTTTTT. This translates into CASTYAFTPNTGELFF. The chain uses TRBV6-5 and TRBJ2-2, with no clear D. CDR3 length equals 16 residues. CDR1 is MNHEY and CDR2 is SVGAGI in the germline V gene.

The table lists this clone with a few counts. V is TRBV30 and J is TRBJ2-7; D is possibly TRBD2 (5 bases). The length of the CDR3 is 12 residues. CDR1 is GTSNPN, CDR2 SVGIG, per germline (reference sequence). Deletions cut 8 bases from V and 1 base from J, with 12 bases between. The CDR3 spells CAGSGESYEQYF. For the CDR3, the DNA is TGTGCCGGGTCCGGGGAATCCTACGAGCAGTACTTC. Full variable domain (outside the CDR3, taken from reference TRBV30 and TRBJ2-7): SQTIHQWPATLVQPVGSPLSLECTVEGTSNPNLYWYRQAAGRGLQLLFYSVGIGQISSEVPQNLSASRPQDRQFILSSKKLLLSDSGFYLCAGSGESYEQYFGPGTRLTVT.

The CDR3 bases are TGTGCCAGCAGCTTCGAAGAGAGAATAGCGGGGGATGGCAATGAGCAGTTCTTC. Encoded protein: CASSFEERIAGDGNEQFF. The chain uses TRBV21-1 and TRBJ2-1; no DNA check was done on the table's D call, TRBD2. TRBV21-1 is listed as a pseudogene. CDR3 length: 18 residues.

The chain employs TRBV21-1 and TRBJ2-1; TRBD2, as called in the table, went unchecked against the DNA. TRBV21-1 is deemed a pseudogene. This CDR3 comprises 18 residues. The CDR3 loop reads CASSKSERGAFSYNEQFF. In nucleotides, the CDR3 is TGTGCCAGCAGCAAATCCGAGCGGGGGGCGTTCTCCTACAATGAGCAGTTCTTC.

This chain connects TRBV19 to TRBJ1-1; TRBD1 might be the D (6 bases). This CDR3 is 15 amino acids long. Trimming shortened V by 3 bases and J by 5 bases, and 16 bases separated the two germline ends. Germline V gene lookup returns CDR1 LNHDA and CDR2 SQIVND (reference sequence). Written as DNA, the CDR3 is TGTGCCAGTAGTATTGGGGACATGGGATTTACTGAAGCTTTCTTT. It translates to CASSIGDMGFTEAFF.

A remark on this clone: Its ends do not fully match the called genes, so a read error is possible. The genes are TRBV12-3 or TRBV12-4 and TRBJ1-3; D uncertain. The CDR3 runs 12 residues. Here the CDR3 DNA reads TGTGCCAGCAGTTTAATCCGAACCGGACTCATCTTT. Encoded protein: CASSLIRTGLIF.

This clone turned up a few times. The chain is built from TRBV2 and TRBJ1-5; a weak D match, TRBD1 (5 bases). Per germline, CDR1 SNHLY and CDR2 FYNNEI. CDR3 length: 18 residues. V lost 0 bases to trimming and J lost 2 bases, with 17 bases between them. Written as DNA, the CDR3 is TGTGCCAGCAGTGAAGCGCTTCTGGGGGGAAGGGGCAATCAGCCCCAGCATTTT. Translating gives CASSEALLGGRGNQPQHF. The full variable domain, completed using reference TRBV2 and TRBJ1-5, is EPEVTQTPSHQVTQMGQEVILRCVPISNHLYFYWYRQILGQKVEFLVSFYNNEISEKSEIFDDQFSVERPDGSNFTLKIRSTKLEDSAMYFCASSEALLGGRGNQPQHFGDGTRLSIL.

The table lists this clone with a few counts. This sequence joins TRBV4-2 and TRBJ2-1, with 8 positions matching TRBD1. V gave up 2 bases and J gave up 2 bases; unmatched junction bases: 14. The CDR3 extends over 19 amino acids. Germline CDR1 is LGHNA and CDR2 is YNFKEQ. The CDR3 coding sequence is TGTGCCAGCAGCCAACGCGACAACGACCGGGACAGGCCCTACAATGAGCAGTTCTTC. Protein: CASSQRDNDRDRPYNEQFF.

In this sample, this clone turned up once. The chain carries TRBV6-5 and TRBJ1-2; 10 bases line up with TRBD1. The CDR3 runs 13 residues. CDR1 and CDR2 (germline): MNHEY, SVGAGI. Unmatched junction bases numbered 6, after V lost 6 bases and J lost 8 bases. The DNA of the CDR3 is TGTGCCAGCAGACCCGACAGGGGGCGAGGCTACACCTTC. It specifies CASRPDRGRGYTF.

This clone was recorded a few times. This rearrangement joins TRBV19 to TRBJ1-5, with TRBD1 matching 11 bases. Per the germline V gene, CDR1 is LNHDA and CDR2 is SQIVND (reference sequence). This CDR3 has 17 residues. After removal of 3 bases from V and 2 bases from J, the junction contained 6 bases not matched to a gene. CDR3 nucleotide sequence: TGTGCCAGTAGTATTTCAGGACAGGGGGCTGGCAATCAGCCCCAGCATTTT. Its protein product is CASSISGQGAGNQPQHF.

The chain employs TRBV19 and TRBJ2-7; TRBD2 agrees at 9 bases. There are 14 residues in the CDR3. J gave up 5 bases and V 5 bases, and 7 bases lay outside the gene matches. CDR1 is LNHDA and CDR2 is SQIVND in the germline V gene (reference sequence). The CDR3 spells CASSPGTSFNEQYF. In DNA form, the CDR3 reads TGTGCCAGTAGTCCCGGGACTAGCTTCAACGAGCAGTACTTC.

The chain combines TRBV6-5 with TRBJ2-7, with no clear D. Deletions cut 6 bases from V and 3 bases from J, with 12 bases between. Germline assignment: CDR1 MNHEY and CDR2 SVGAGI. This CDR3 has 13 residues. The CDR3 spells CASSEIPLYEQYF. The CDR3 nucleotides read TGTGCCAGCAGCGAGATTCCCCTCTACGAGCAGTACTTC.

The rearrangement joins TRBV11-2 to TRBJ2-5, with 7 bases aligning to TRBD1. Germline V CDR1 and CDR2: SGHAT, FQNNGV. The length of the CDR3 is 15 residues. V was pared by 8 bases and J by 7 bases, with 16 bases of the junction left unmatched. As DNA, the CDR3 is TGTGCCAGCCGTAGCCTAAGGGGGCGCGAACCGACCCAGTACTTC. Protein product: CASRSLRGREPTQYF.

CDR3 DNA sequence: TGTGCCAGCAGCCAAGATGCCCGACTAGCGGCTAATTACCAAGAGACCCAGTACTTC. It specifies CASSQDARLAANYQETQYF. V usage is TRBV3-1 (or the pseudogene TRBV3-2) and J usage is TRBJ2-5, with 9 bases that match TRBD2. V gave up 0 bases and J gave up 0 bases; unmatched junction bases: 11. CDR1 LGHDT and CDR2 YNNKEL come from the germline V gene (reference sequence). The CDR3 length is 19 residues.

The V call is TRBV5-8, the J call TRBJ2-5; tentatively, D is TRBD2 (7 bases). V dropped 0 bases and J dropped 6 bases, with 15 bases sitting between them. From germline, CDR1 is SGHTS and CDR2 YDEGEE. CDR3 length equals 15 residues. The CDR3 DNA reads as TGTGCCAGCAGCTTGGATTTGACGGGGGGCCAGACCCAGTACTTC. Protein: CASSLDLTGGQTQYF.

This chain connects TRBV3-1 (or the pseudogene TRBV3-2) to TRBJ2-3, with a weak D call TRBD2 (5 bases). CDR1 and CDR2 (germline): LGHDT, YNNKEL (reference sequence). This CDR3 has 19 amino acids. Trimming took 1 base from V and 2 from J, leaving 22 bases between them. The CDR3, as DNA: TGTGCCAGCAGCCAAGGCGAGGGAATGGCAGGAAGATCCACAGATACGCAGTATTTT. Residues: CASSQGEGMAGRSTDTQYF.

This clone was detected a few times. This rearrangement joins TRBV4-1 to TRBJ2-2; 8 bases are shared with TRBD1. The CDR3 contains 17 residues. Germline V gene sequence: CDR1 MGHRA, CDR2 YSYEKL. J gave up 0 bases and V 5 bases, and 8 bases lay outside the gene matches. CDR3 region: CASSFRQGIANTGELFF. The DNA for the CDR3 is TGCGCCAGCAGCTTTCGACAGGGGATAGCGAACACCGGGGAGCTGTTTTTT.

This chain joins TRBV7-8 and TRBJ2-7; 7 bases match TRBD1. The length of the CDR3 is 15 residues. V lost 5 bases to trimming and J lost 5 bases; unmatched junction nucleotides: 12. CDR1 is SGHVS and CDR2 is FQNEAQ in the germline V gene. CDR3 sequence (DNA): TGTGCCAGCAGCGAACCCGTGACAGGGAACCACGAGCAGTACTTC. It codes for CASSEPVTGNHEQYF.

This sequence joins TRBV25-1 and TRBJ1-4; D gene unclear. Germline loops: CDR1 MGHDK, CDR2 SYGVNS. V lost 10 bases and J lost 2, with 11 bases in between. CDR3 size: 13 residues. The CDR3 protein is CATRSNTNEKLFF. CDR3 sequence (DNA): TGTGCCACTCGGTCGAATACTAATGAAAAACTGTTTTTT.

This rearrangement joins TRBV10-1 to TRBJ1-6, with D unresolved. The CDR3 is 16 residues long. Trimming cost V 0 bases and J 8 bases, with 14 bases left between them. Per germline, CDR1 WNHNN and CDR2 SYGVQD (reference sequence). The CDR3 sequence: CASSESPAGGYSPLHF. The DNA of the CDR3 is TGCGCCAGCAGTGAGTCACCGGCAGGTGGTTATTCACCCCTCCACTTT.

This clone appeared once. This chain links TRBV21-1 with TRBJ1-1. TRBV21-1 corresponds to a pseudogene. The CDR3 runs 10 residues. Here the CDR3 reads CASSNNTPGF. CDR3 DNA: TGTGCCAGCAGCAATAATACCCCCGGCTTT.

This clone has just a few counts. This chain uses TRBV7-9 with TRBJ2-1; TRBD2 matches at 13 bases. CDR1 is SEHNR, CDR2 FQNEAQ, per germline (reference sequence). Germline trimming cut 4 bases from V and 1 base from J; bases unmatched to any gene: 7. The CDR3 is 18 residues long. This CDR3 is CASSSRTSGSTSYNEQFF. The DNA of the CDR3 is TGTGCCAGCAGCTCTCGGACTAGCGGGAGTACGTCCTACAATGAGCAGTTCTTC. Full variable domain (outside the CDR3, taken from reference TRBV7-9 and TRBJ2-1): DTGVSQNPRHKITKRGQNVTFRCDPISEHNRLYWYRQTLGQGPEFLTYFQNEAQLEKSRLLSDRFSAERPKGSFSTLEIQRTEQGDSAMYLCASSSRTSGSTSYNEQFFGPGTRLTVL.

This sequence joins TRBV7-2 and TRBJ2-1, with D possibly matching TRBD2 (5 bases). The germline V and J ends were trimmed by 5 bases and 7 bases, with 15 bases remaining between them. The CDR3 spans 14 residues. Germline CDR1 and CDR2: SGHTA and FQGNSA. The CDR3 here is CASSGRRMGNEQFF. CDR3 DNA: TGTGCCAGCAGCGGGCGGAGGATGGGGAATGAGCAGTTCTTC.